This T cell receptor (beta chain) appears in the sequencing data of a study of graft-versus-host responses after intestinal transplantation. TCRdb's table, derived via immunoSEQ multiplex PCR, lists solely in-frame clones and lacks some. In the table there are around 100,000 clones, approximately 94% of which are singletons. Notes on this clone: Its antigen remains unknown.

The CDR3 is 18 amino acids. The ends lost 3 bases at V and 5 bases at J; junction bases unmatched: 12. Germline CDR1 reads LNHDA; CDR2 reads SQIVND (reference sequence). The sample in question was unstimulated CD4+ T cells sorted from spleen or lymph node cells, obtained before transplant. The sequence was collected from a human donor who was the organ donor for an intestinal transplant. The rearrangement links TRBV19 to TRBJ2-5, with 13 bases aligning to TRBD2. CDR3 residues: CASSIGSWGLAGFETQYF. Here the CDR3 DNA reads TGTGCCAGTAGTATTGGCAGTTGGGGACTAGCGGGATTTGAGACCCAGTACTTC. The complete variable domain, with remaining parts taken from reference TRBV19 and TRBJ2-5, reads DGGITQSPKYLFRKEGQNVTLSCEQNLNHDAMYWYRQDPGQGLRLIYYSQIVNDFQKGDIAEGYSVSREKKESFPLTVTSAQKNPTAFYLCASSIGSWGLAGFETQYFGPGTRLLVL.